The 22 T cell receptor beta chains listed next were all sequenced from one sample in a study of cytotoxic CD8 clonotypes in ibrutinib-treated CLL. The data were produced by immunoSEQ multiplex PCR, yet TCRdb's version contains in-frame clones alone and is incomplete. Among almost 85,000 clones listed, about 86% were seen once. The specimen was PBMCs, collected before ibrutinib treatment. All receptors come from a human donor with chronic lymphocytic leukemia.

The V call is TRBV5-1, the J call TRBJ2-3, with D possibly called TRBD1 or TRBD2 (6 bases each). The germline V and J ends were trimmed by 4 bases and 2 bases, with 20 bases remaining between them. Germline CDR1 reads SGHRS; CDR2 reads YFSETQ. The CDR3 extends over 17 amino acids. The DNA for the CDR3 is TGCGCCAGCAGCCCCAATGGGGGGCCTTTCCCCACAGATACGCAGTATTTT. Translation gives CASSPNGGPFPTDTQYF. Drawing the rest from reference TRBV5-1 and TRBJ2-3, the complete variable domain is KAGVTQTPRYLIKTRGQQVTLSCSPISGHRSVSWYQQTPGQGLQFLFEYFSETQRNKGNFPGRFSGRQFSNSRSEMNVSTLELGDSALYLCASSPNGGPFPTDTQYFGPGTRLTVL.

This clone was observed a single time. CDR3 sequence: CSVGGERFPMNTEAFF. As DNA, the CDR3 is TGCAGCGTTGGGGGTGAGCGCTTCCCTATGAACACTGAAGCTTTCTTT. The V call is TRBV29-1, the J call TRBJ1-1; no reliable D call. Trimming took off 4 bases at V and 0 bases at J, with 18 bases between the two ends. Germline V gives CDR1 SQVTM, CDR2 ANQGSEA. The CDR3 runs 16 residues.

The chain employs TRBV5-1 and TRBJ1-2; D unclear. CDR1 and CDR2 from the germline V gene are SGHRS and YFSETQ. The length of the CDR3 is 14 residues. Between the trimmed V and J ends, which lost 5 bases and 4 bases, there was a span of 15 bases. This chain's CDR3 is CASRVNEASYGYTF. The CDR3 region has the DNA TGCGCCAGCAGGGTAAATGAGGCAAGCTATGGCTACACCTTC.

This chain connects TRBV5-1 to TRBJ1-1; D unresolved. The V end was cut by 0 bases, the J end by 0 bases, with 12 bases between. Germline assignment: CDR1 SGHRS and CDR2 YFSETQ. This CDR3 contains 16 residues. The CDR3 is CASSLDARRMNTEAFF. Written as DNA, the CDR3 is TGCGCCAGCAGCTTGGATGCCAGAAGAATGAACACTGAAGCTTTCTTT.

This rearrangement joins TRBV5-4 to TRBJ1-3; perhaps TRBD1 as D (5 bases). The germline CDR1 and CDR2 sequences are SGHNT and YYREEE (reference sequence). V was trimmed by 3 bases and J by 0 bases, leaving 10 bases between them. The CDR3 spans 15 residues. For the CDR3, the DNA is TGTGCCAGCAGCTCCGACAGCGCCTCTGGAAACACCATATATTTT. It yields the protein CASSSDSASGNTIYF.

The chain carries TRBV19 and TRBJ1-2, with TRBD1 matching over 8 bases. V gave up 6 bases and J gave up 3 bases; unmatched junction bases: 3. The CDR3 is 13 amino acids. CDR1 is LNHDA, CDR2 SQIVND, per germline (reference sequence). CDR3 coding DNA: TGTGCCAGTAGCCAGGGGGCGTACTATGGCTACACCTTC. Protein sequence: CASSQGAYYGYTF.

This CDR3 reads CASSFNGLTDTQYF. As DNA, the CDR3 is TGTGCCAGCAGCTTCAACGGACTCACAGATACGCAGTATTTT. The gene calls are TRBV11-3 and TRBJ2-3; possibly TRBD2 for D (5 bases). V was clipped by 3 bases and J by 2 bases, with 9 bases between them. CDR1 SGHNT and CDR2 YENEEA come from the germline V gene. This CDR3 region has 14 residues.

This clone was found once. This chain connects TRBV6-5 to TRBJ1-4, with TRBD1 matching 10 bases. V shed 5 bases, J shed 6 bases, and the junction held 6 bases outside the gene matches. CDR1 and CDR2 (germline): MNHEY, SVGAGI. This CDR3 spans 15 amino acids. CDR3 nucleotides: TGTGCCAGCAGTCATTGGACAGGGGGGCATGAAAAACTGTTTTTT. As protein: CASSHWTGGHEKLFF.

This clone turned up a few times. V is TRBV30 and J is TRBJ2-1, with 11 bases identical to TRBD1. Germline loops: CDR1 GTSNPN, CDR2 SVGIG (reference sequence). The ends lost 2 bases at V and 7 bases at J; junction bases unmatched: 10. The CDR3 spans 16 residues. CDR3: CAWSKGQGVASNEQFF. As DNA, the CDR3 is TGTGCCTGGAGTAAGGGACAGGGGGTCGCGTCAAATGAGCAGTTCTTC.

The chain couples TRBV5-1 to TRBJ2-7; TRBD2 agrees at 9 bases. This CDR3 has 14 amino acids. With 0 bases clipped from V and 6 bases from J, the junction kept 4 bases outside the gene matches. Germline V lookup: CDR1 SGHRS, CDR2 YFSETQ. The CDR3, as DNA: TGCGCCAGCAGCTTGGACCCAGCGGGAGGCGAGCAGTACTTC. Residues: CASSLDPAGGEQYF.

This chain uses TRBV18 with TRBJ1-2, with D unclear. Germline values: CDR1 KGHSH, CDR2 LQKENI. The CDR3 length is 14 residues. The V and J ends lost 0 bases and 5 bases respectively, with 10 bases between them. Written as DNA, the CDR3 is TGTGCCAGCTCACCACCACCAGTTGGGTATGGCTACACCTTC. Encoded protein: CASSPPPVGYGYTF. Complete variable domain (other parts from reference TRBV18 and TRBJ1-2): NAGVMQNPRHLVRRRGQEARLRCSPMKGHSHVYWYRQLPEEGLKFMVYLQKENIIDESGMPKERFSAEFPKEGPSILRIQQVVRGDSAAYFCASSPPPVGYGYTFGSGTRLTVV.

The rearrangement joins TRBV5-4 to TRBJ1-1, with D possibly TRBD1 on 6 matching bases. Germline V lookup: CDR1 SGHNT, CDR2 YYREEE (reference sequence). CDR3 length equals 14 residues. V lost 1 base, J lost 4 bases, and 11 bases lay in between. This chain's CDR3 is CASSLMGHTTEAFF. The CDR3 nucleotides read TGTGCCAGCAGCTTGATGGGACACACCACTGAAGCTTTCTTT.

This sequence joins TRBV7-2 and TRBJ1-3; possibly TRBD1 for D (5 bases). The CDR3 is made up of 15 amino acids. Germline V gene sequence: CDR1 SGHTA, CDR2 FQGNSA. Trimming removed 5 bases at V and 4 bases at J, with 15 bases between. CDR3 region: CASSQILGAGNTIYF. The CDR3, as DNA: TGTGCCAGCAGCCAAATACTTGGGGCCGGAAACACCATATATTTT.

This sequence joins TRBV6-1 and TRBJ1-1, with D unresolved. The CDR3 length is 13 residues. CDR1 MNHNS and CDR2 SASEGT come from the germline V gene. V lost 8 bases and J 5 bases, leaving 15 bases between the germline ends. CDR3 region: CASAGGSQTEAFF. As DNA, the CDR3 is TGTGCCAGCGCGGGTGGAAGTCAGACTGAAGCTTTCTTT.

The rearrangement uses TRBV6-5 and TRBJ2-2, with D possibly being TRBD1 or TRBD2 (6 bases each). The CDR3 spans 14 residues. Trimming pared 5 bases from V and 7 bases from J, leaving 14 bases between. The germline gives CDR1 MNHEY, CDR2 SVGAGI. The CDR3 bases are TGTGCCAGCAGTAAACAGGGAGGTGTCGGGGAGCTGTTTTTT. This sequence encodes CASSKQGGVGELFF.

DNA for the CDR3: TGTGCCAGCAGCGGGCCCGGGACGGGGGCCTACGAGCAGTACTTC. This sequence encodes CASSGPGTGAYEQYF. This chain connects TRBV9 to TRBJ2-7, with a weak D call TRBD2 (6 bases). The CDR3 length is 15 residues. Germline-derived CDR1 and CDR2 are SGDLS and YYNGEE. The V and J ends lost 3 bases and 2 bases respectively, with 15 bases between them.

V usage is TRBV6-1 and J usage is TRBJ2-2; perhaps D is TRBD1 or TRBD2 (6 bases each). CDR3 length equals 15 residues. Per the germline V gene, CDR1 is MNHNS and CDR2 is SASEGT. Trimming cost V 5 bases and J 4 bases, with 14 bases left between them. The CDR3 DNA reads TGTGCCAGCAGTCTGAGGGGGGAGAGCACCGGGGAGCTGTTTTTT. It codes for CASSLRGESTGELFF.

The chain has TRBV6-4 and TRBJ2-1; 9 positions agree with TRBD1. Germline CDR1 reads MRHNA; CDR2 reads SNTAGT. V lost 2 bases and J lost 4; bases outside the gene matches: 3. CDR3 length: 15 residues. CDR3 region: CASSDMGQGYNEQFF. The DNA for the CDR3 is TGTGCCAGCAGTGACATGGGACAGGGATACAATGAGCAGTTCTTC.

The CDR3 DNA follows: TGTGCCAGCAGTGACAGGGGAAACACCGGGGAGCTGTTTTTT. This codes for CASSDRGNTGELFF. The rearrangement joins TRBV6-1 to TRBJ2-2, with D possibly being TRBD1 (6 bases). Germline-derived CDR1 and CDR2 are MNHNS and SASEGT. Between the trimmed V and J ends, which lost 3 bases and 2 bases, there was a span of 7 bases. There are 14 residues in the CDR3.

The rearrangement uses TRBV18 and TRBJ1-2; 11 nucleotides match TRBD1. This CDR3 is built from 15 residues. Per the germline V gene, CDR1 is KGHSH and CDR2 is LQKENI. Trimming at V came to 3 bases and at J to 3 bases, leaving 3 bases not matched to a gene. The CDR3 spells CASSPTGQGDYGYTF. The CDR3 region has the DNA TGTGCCAGCTCACCCACGGGACAGGGGGACTATGGCTACACCTTC.

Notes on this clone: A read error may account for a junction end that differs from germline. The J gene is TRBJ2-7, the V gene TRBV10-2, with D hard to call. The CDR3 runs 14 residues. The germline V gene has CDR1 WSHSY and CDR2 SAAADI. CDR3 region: CASSEWRGSSEQYF. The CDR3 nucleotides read TGCGCCAGCAGCGAGTGGAGAGGATCATCCGAGCAGTACTTC.

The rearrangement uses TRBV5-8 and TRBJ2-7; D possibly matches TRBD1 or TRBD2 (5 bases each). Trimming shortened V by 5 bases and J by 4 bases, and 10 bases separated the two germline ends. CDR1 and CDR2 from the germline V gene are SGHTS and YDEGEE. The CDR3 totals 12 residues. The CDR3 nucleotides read TGTGCCAGCAGTCACGAGGGGTACGAGCAGTACTTC. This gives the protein CASSHEGYEQYF.